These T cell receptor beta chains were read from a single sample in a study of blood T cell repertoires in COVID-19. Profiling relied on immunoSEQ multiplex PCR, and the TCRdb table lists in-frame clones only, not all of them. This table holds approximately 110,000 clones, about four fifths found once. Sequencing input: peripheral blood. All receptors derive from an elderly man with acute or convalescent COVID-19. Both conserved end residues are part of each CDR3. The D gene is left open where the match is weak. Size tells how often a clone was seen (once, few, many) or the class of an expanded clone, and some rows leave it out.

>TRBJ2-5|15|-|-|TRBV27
CASTEWGGGQETQYF
TGTGCCAGCACCGAATGGGGGGGCGGACAAGAGACCCAGTACTTC
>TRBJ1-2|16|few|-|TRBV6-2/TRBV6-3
CASSYSSMEGYYGYTF
TGTGCCAGCAGTTACTCGAGTATGGAGGGTTACTATGGCTACACCTTC
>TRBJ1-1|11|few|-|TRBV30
CAWRQRTEAFF
TGTGCCTGGAGGCAGCGCACTGAAGCTTTCTTT
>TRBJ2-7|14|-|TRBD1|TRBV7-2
CASSLSTGSDEQYF
TGTGCCAGCAGCTTATCGACAGGGAGTGACGAGCAGTACTTC
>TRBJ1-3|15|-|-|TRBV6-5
CASSPRASSGNTIYF
TGTGCCAGCAGCCCGAGGGCTTCCTCTGGAAACACCATATATTTT
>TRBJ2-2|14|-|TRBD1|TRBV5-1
CASSYTGVGGELFF
TGCGCCAGCAGCTATACAGGGGTTGGCGGGGAGCTGTTTTTT
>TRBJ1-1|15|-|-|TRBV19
CASSTDSRPNTEAFF
TGTGCCAGTAGTACTGACAGCCGACCGAACACTGAAGCTTTCTTT
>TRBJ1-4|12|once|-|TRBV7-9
CASSLPNEKLFF
TGTGCCAGCAGCTTACCGAATGAAAAACTGTTTTTT
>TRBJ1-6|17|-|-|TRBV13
CASSPYGGSSYNSPLHF
TGTGCCAGCAGCCCCTACGGGGGGAGCTCCTATAATTCACCCCTCCACTTT
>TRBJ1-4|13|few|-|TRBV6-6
CASSNTGHEKLFF
TGTGCCAGCAGCAATACAGGGCATGAAAAACTGTTTTTT
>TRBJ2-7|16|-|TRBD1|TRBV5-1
CASSSHQWTGDYEQYF
TGCGCCAGCAGCTCCCACCAATGGACAGGAGACTACGAGCAGTACTTC
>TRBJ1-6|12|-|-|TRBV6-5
CASSFRNSPLHF
TGTGCCAGCAGTTTCCGGAATTCACCCCTCCACTTT
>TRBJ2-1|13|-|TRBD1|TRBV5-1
CASSLGTADEQFF
TGCGCCAGCAGCCTCGGGACAGCCGATGAGCAGTTCTTC
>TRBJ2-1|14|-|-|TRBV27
CASSRRSMANEQFF
TGTGCCAGCAGCCGGCGGAGTATGGCCAATGAGCAGTTCTTC
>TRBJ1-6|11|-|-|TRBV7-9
CASSGNSPLHF
TGTGCCAGCAGCGGCAATTCACCCCTCCACTTT
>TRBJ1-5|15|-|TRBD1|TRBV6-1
CASSEARQGNQPQHF
TGTGCCAGCAGTGAAGCGAGACAGGGAAATCAGCCCCAGCATTTT
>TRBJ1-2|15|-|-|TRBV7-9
CASSQSDRNLWLHTF
TGTGCCAGCAGCCAAAGTGACAGGAACCTATGGCTACACACCTTC
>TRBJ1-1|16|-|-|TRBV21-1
CASSKAPDRGDTEAFF
TGTGCCAGCAGCAAAGCCCCAGACAGGGGCGACACTGAAGCTTTCTTT
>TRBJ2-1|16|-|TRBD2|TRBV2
CASRETSGMTYNEQFF
TGTGCCAGCAGGGAGACTAGCGGGATGACCTACAATGAGCAGTTCTTC
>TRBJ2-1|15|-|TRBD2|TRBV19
CASSDSGRSYNEQFF
TGTGCCAGTAGTGACAGCGGGAGATCCTACAATGAGCAGTTCTTC
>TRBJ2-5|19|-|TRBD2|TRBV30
CAWSQGVSPGLAARETQYF
TGTGCCTGGAGTCAGGGGGTTTCCCCGGGACTAGCGGCCCGAGAGACCCAGTACTTC
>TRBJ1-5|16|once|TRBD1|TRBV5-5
CASSTGTGARNQPQHF
TGTGCCAGCAGCACCGGGACAGGGGCCAGAAATCAGCCCCAGCATTTT
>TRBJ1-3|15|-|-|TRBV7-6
CASSLGGGSGNTIYF
TGTGCCAGCAGCTTAGGTGGCGGTTCTGGAAACACCATATATTTT
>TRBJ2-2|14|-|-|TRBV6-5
CAIMTTGNTGELFF
TGTGCCATCATGACGACAGGGAACACCGGGGAGCTGTTTTTT
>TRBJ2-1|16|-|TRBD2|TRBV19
CASSIVTGGSYNEQFF
TGTGCCAGTAGTATAGTGACGGGAGGATCCTACAATGAGCAGTTCTTC
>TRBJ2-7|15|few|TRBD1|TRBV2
CASSGTGGFAYEQYF
TGTGCCAGCAGCGGGACAGGGGGCTTTGCCTACGAGCAGTACTTC
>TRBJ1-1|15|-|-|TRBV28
CASSRPGRGNTEAFF
TGTGCCAGCAGTCGACCGGGGCGGGGGAACACTGAAGCTTTCTTT
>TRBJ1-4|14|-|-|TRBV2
CATSRRDLNEKLFF
TGTGCCACCTCCCGCAGGGACTTAAATGAAAAACTGTTTTTT
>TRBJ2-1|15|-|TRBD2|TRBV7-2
CASSRTSGMYNEQFF
TGTGCCAGCAGCCGGACTAGCGGGATGTACAATGAGCAGTTCTTC
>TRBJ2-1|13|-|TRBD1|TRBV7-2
CASSRTGVGEQFF
TGTGCCAGCAGCCGGACAGGGGTGGGGGAGCAGTTCTTC
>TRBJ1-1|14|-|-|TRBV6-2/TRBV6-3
CASSPQGLNTEAFF
TGTGCCAGCAGTCCACAGGGCCTGAACACTGAAGCTTTCTTT
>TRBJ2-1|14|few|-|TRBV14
CASSQRIESNEQFF
TGTGCCAGCAGCCAGAGAATTGAGTCCAATGAGCAGTTCTTC
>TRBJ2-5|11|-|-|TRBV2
CASNNQETQYF
TGTGCCAGCAATAACCAAGAGACCCAGTACTTC
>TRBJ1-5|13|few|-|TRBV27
CASSLHRDQPQHF
TGTGCCAGCAGTTTGCACAGGGATCAGCCCCAGCATTTT
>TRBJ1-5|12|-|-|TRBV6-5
CASRQGNQPQHF
TGTGCCAGCAGACAGGGAAATCAGCCCCAGCATTTT
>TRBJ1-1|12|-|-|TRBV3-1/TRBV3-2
CASSQAGAEAFF
TGTGCCAGCAGCCAAGCGGGAGCTGAAGCTTTCTTT
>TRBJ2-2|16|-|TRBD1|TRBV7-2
CASSLTGTGGTGELFF
TGTGCCAGCAGCCTAACTGGGACAGGGGGCACCGGGGAGCTGTTTTTT
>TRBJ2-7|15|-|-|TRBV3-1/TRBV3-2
CASKPANRSSYEQYF
TGTGCCAGCAAACCCGCAAACAGGAGCTCCTACGAGCAGTACTTC
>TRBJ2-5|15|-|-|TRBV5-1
CASGLRPPSQETQYF
TGCGCCAGCGGACTTAGGCCACCTTCACAAGAGACCCAGTACTTC
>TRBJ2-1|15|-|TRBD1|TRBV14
CASGTRDRYNNEQFF
TGTGCCAGCGGTACTCGGGACAGGTATAACAATGAGCAGTTCTTC